This entry is about one TCR beta chain. The target antigen is unknown. These data are taken from a study of T cell clones after liver transplantation. Study-wide background: In this trial, immunosuppression withdrawal was attempted within 2 years of liver transplant. Three of the eight recipients were HCV-positive; the rest had non-autoimmune, non-viral transplant indications. Findings of the study overall: Circulating graft-donor-reactive CD4 TCRbeta sequences fell significantly post-transplant in 5 of 8 subjects.

The CDR3 is 12 residues long. The V gene lost 5 bases and the J gene lost 0 bases, with 5 bases spanning the gap. Germline lookup yields CDR1 MNHNS and CDR2 SASEGT. Sequenced by immunoSEQ multiplex PCR; TCRdb stores in-frame clones only, minus some. Of around 120,000 clones listed, 90% were seen once; the top ten hold roughly 0.8%. The sequence derives from a human patient who received a liver transplant. The T cells may come from the graft donor. The rearrangement links TRBV6-1 to TRBJ2-7, with D unresolved. The sequencing here drew on CD4+ T cells from blood, taken 12 months after liver transplant. The CDR3, as DNA: TGTGCCAGCAGTTTCGCCTCCTACGAGCAGTACTTC. It encodes CASSFASYEQYF.